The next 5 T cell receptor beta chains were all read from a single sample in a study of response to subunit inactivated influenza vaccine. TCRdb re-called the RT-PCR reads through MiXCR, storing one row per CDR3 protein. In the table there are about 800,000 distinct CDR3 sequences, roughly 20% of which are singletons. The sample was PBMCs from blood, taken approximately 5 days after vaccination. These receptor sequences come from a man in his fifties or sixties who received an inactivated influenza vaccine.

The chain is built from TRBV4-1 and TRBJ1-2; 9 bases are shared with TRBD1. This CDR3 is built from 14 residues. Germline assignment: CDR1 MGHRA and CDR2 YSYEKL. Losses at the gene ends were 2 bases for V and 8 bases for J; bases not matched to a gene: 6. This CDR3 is CASSQLRTGEGYTF. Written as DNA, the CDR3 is TGCGCCAGCAGCCAACTAAGGACAGGGGAGGGCTACACCTTC.

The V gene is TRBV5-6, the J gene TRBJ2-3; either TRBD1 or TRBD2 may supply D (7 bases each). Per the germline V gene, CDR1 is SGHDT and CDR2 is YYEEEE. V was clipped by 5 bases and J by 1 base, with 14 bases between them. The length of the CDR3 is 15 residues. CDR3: CASRSRGGGTDTQYF. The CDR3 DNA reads TGTGCCAGCAGATCCAGGGGGGGGGGCACAGATACGCAGTATTTT.

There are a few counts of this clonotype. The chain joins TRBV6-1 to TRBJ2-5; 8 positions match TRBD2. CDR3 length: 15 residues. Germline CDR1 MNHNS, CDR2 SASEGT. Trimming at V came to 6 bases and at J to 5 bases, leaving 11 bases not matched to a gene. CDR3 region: CASSPGGGWGETQYF. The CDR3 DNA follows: TGTGCCAGCAGCCCCGGGGGGGGATGGGGGGAGACCCAGTACTTC.

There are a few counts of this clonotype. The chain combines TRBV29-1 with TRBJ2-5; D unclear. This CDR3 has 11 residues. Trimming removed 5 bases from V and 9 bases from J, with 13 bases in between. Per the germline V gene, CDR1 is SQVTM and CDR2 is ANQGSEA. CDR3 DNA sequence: TGCAGCGTTCTGGCCATTTGGGCCCAGTACTTC. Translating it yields CSVLAIWAQYF.

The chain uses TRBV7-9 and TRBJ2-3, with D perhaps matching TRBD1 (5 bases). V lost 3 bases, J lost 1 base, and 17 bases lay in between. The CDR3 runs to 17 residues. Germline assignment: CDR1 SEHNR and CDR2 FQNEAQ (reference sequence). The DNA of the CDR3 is TGTGCCAGCAGCTTGGGTCAGGGCGTGTTGGGCACAGATACGCAGTATTTT. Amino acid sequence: CASSLGQGVLGTDTQYF.